This is a list of T cell receptor beta chains from one sample in a study of beta chain features in type 1 diabetes. Here immunoSEQ multiplex PCR was the method, and the copy in TCRdb shows in-frame clones only, minus some. The profile shows approximately 260,000 clones, roughly 25% of them singletons. Sequenced input: naive CD4+ T cells from blood. These receptors all stem from a woman in her twenties or thirties with type 1 diabetes. CDR3s include the opening cysteine and the closing phenylalanine or tryptophan. D genes are given only for firm matches. Clone size, where shown, is once, few, many, or a class for clones that have expanded.

size	D	V	J	DNA	CDR3
few	NA	TRBV10-3	TRBJ2-5	TGTGCCATCAGTCCAGGGCAAGAGACCCAGTACTTC	CAISPGQETQYF
NA	NA	TRBV29-1	TRBJ2-7	TGCAGCGTCCAGGACTTGCCATCCTACGAGCAGTACTTC	CSVQDLPSYEQYF
few	NA	TRBV11-2	TRBJ2-1	TGTGCCAGCAGCTTACGACTGAACAATGAGCAGTTCTTC	CASSLRLNNEQFF
few	NA	TRBV29-1	TRBJ1-2	TGCAGCGTGGACAGCTATAACTATGGCTACACCTTC	CSVDSYNYGYTF
NA	NA	TRBV2	TRBJ2-7	TGTGCCAGCAACGCCGGGGGACTCTACGAGCAGTACTTC	CASNAGGLYEQYF
NA	NA	TRBV25-1	TRBJ1-2	TGTGCCAGCAGTGTCCTGCGCTATGGCTACACCTTC	CASSVLRYGYTF
few	TRBD1	TRBV30	TRBJ1-2	TGTGCCTGGAGTGGAACAGGGGAGTTGGGGTACTATGGCTACACCTTC	CAWSGTGELGYYGYTF
NA	NA	TRBV30	TRBJ1-1	TGTGCCTGGAAAGGAGCAAAAGCTTTCTTT	CAWKGAKAFF
few	NA	TRBV9	TRBJ2-3	TGTGCCAGCAGCGCCCGGACAGCTACGCAGTATTTT	CASSARTATQYF
NA	NA	TRBV6-6	TRBJ2-7	TGTGCCAGCAGTTATCAGGGCAGGGTCCACGAGCAGTACTTC	CASSYQGRVHEQYF
NA	NA	TRBV4-1	TRBJ2-3	TGCGCCAGCTCTTCAGAGGAGGCGGATACGCAGTATTTT	CASSSEEADTQYF
once	NA	TRBV5-1	TRBJ1-1	TGCGCCAGCAGCTTTGGACAGCCGGGCACTGAAGCTTTCTTT	CASSFGQPGTEAFF
NA	NA	TRBV5-4	TRBJ2-5	TGTGCCAGCAGCCTACAGGCTCCCCAAGAGACCCAGTACTTC	CASSLQAPQETQYF
NA	TRBD2	TRBV4-1	TRBJ2-7	TGCGCCAGCAGCCAAGATGGGGGACTAATACTACGAGAGCAGTACTTC	CASSQDGGLILREQYF
few	TRBD2	TRBV7-3	TRBJ2-1	TGTGCCAGCAGCTTAGCTAGCGGGGTTAGCGTTGAGCAGTTCTTC	CASSLASGVSVEQFF
few	TRBD1	TRBV30	TRBJ2-1	TGTGCCTGGAGTGGGGGCAGGGGGCCCTTCAATGAGCAGTTCTTC	CAWSGGRGPFNEQFF
few	TRBD2	TRBV12-5	TRBJ2-1	TGTGCTAGTGGTCGGGTAGCGGGAGGGAGAAATGAGCAGTTCTTC	CASGRVAGGRNEQFF
NA	TRBD2	TRBV7-2	TRBJ2-1	TGTGCCAGCAGCTTAGTAGCGGGACACAATGAGCAGTTCTTC	CASSLVAGHNEQFF
NA	TRBD2	TRBV4-2	TRBJ2-5	TGTGCCAGCAGCCGGAATAGCGGGAGTCAACAAGAGACCCAGTACTTC	CASSRNSGSQQETQYF
NA	TRBD1	TRBV5-4	TRBJ2-5	TGTGCCAGCAGCTCACAGGGGGCAGCGGAGACCCAGTACTTC	CASSSQGAAETQYF
NA	NA	TRBV5-1	TRBJ2-3	TGCGCCAGCACCAGACAAGGCACAGATACGCAGTATTTT	CASTRQGTDTQYF
NA	TRBD2	TRBV2	TRBJ2-7	TGTGCCAGCTATCGCCTCGGACTAGCGGCCTGGGAGCAGTACTTC	CASYRLGLAAWEQYF